A single sample is the source of the 30 T cell receptor beta chains below, sequenced in a study of CD8 T cells in Susac syndrome. Reverse transcription of about 0.45 to 1 ug RNA was performed with random hexamers. In TCRdb, the immunoSEQ multiplex PCR reads were re-called with MiXCR into one record per CDR3 protein. The sample lists tens of thousands of distinct CDR3 sequences, 95% occurring once. Sequenced input: CD8+ T cells from PBMCs. These receptor sequences come from a human donor with Susac syndrome.

This rearrangement joins TRBV29-1 to TRBJ2-7; no definite D call. The CDR3 loop spans 12 amino acids. The V and J ends lost 6 bases and 2 bases respectively, with 11 bases between them. Germline CDR1 is SQVTM and CDR2 is ANQGSEA. Written as DNA, the CDR3 is TGCAGCGTGAGCGACGAGGCCTACGAGCAGTACTTC. The encoded protein is CSVSDEAYEQYF.

The chain is built from TRBV20-1 and TRBJ1-4; a possible D gene is TRBD1 (5 bases). CDR1 is DFQATT, CDR2 SNEGSKA, per germline (reference sequence). The CDR3 loop spans 14 amino acids. V lost 1 base and J lost 3, with 9 bases in between. DNA of the CDR3: TGCAGTGCTAGAGTAAGGGGAGCTAATGAAAAACTGTTTTTT. This sequence encodes CSARVRGANEKLFF.

The V and J genes are TRBV9 and TRBJ1-4; TRBD1 agrees at 11 bases. The germline CDR1 and CDR2 sequences are SGDLS and YYNGEE. The CDR3 spans 18 residues. Germline trimming cut 0 bases from V and 3 bases from J; bases unmatched to any gene: 7. CDR3 region: CASSVGAGQGASNEKLFF. The CDR3 bases are TGTGCCAGCAGCGTAGGGGCCGGACAGGGGGCTTCTAATGAAAAACTGTTTTTT.

The chain links TRBV7-9 to TRBJ2-1, with no clear D. Trimming pared 1 base from V and 4 bases from J, leaving 11 bases between. Germline V gene lookup returns CDR1 SEHNR and CDR2 FQNEAQ (reference sequence). This CDR3 region has 15 residues. CDR3 residues: CASSLGPSKYNEQFF. The CDR3 DNA is TGTGCCAGCAGCTTAGGGCCTTCCAAGTACAATGAGCAGTTCTTC.

The genes are TRBV5-6 and TRBJ2-5; D may be TRBD1 or TRBD2 (6 bases each). V dropped 0 bases and J dropped 5 bases, with 17 bases sitting between them. The V gene's germline CDR1 is SGHDT and CDR2 YYEEEE. CDR3 length: 16 residues. Written as DNA, the CDR3 is TGTGCCAGCAGCTTGGGGGGGGCCTCACCTCAGGAGACCCAGTACTTC. As protein: CASSLGGASPQETQYF.

This clonotype was picked up one time. The chain joins TRBV2 to TRBJ2-3, with no clear D. From germline, CDR1 is SNHLY and CDR2 FYNNEI. This CDR3 contains 14 residues. V was clipped by 4 bases and J by 1 base, with 9 bases between them. The CDR3 reads CASSGYYGTDTQYF. CDR3 nucleotides: TGTGCCAGCAGTGGGTACTACGGCACAGATACGCAGTATTTT. The full variable domain, its missing parts supplied by reference TRBV2 and TRBJ2-3, is EPEVTQTPSHQVTQMGQEVILRCVPISNHLYFYWYRQILGQKVEFLVSFYNNEISEKSEIFDDQFSVERPDGSNFTLKIRSTKLEDSAMYFCASSGYYGTDTQYFGPGTRLTVL.

The rearrangement joins TRBV6-2 or TRBV6-3 to TRBJ2-7; D ambiguous. Germline lookup yields CDR1 MNHEY and CDR2 SVGEGT. The V and J ends lost 6 bases and 2 bases respectively, with 11 bases between them. There are 13 residues in the CDR3. The DNA of the CDR3 is TGTGCCAGCAGCTACAGTCAGACCTACGAGCAGTACTTC. Encoded protein: CASSYSQTYEQYF.

The V call is TRBV6-5, the J call TRBJ2-1, with 11 bases aligning to TRBD2. J gave up 4 bases and V 4 bases, and 3 bases lay outside the gene matches. The length of the CDR3 is 15 residues. The germline gives CDR1 MNHEY, CDR2 SVGAGI. CDR3 DNA: TGTGCCAGCAGTTTGGTAGCGGGAGGGTACAATGAGCAGTTCTTC. Translated: CASSLVAGGYNEQFF.

The rearrangement joins TRBV7-8 to TRBJ2-3; D unresolved. Germline CDR1 is SGHVS and CDR2 is FQNEAQ. Trimming removed 2 bases at V and 0 bases at J, with 6 bases between. The CDR3 runs 14 residues. CDR3 protein: CASSLSGSTDTQYF. For the CDR3, the DNA is TGTGCCAGCAGCTTATCTGGTAGCACAGATACGCAGTATTTT. The full variable domain, completed using reference TRBV7-8 and TRBJ2-3, is GAGVSQSPRYKVAKRGQDVALRCDPISGHVSLFWYQQALGQGPEFLTYFQNEAQLDKSGLPSDRFFAERPEGSVSTLKIQRTQQEDSAVYLCASSLSGSTDTQYFGPGTRLTVL.

The gene calls are TRBV30 and TRBJ2-1; 8 bases fit TRBD1. The CDR3 consists of 12 residues. The V gene end was trimmed by 5 bases and the J gene end by 7 bases; junction bases not matched to a gene: 4. Germline V gene lookup returns CDR1 GTSNPN and CDR2 SVGIG (reference sequence). CDR3: CAWGTGGNEQFF. For the CDR3, the DNA is TGTGCCTGGGGAACAGGGGGGAATGAGCAGTTCTTC.

The chain employs TRBV5-6 and TRBJ2-1; D perhaps matches TRBD2 (5 bases). CDR1 and CDR2 from the germline V gene are SGHDT and YYEEEE. V dropped 2 bases and J dropped 10 bases, with 10 bases sitting between them. This CDR3 is built from 12 residues. The CDR3 DNA sequence: TGTGCCAGCAGCTTCCGAGGGCGAGAGCAGTTCTTC. It yields the protein CASSFRGREQFF. The variable domain in full, completed from reference TRBV5-6 and TRBJ2-1, reads DAGVTQSPTHLIKTRGQQVTLRCSPKSGHDTVSWYQQALGQGPQFIFQYYEEEERQRGNFPDRFSGHQFPNYSSELNVNALLLGDSALYLCASSFRGREQFFGPGTRLTVL.

The J gene is TRBJ2-5, the V gene TRBV29-1, with D perhaps matching TRBD1 (5 bases). The V gene lost 7 bases and the J gene lost 3 bases, with 15 bases spanning the gap. This CDR3 has 13 residues. Germline V gene lookup returns CDR1 SQVTM and CDR2 ANQGSEA. The CDR3 loop is CSGTLEWEETQYF. The CDR3 region has the DNA TGCAGCGGGACATTAGAGTGGGAAGAGACCCAGTACTTC.

This clonotype was observed once. The chain employs TRBV6-5 and TRBJ2-6, with TRBD1 as a possible D gene (6 bases). CDR3 length: 15 residues. V was cut by 4 bases and J by 2 bases, with 9 bases left in between. Per germline, CDR1 MNHEY and CDR2 SVGAGI. CDR3 nucleotide sequence: TGTGCCAGCAGTTCCGGGACAACTGGGGCCAACGTCCTGACTTTC. Protein sequence: CASSSGTTGANVLTF.

The chain uses TRBV5-6 and TRBJ2-1; TRBD1 might be the D (5 bases). Looked up from germline, CDR1 is SGHDT and CDR2 is YYEEEE. The CDR3 spans 15 residues. V lost 1 base, J lost 4 bases, and 12 bases lay in between. The CDR3 nucleotides read TGTGCCAGCAGCTTGTGGGGCTACCAATACAATGAGCAGTTCTTC. The encoded protein is CASSLWGYQYNEQFF.

The chain's CDR3 is CASSLLKDLTYNEQFF. The CDR3 DNA sequence: TGTGCCAGCAGTTTATTGAAGGATCTAACCTACAATGAGCAGTTCTTC. V usage is TRBV28 and J usage is TRBJ2-1; no definite D call. Germline CDR1 is MDHEN and CDR2 is SYDVKM. V was shortened by 1 base and J by 2 bases, with 12 bases between the two germline ends. The CDR3 totals 16 residues.

This sequence joins TRBV6-6 and TRBJ2-5; perhaps D is TRBD1 or TRBD2 (5 bases each). This CDR3 contains 15 residues. Germline CDR1 MNHNY, CDR2 SVGAGI (reference sequence). Between the trimmed V and J ends, which lost 6 bases and 5 bases, there was a span of 19 bases. CDR3 sequence reads: CASRINRGRMETQYF. For the CDR3, the DNA is TGTGCCAGCAGGATAAACCGGGGCCGAATGGAGACCCAGTACTTC.

The chain recombines TRBV30 with TRBJ1-2, with a tentative D call TRBD1 (5 bases). The V gene lost 1 base and the J gene lost 7 bases, with 10 bases spanning the gap. This CDR3 has 12 residues. Germline-derived CDR1 and CDR2 are GTSNPN and SVGIG (reference sequence). The CDR3 DNA sequence: TGTGCCTGGAGTGAGGGGCAGGCTGGCTACACCTTC. It encodes CAWSEGQAGYTF. Looking up the rest from reference TRBV30 and TRBJ1-2 gives the full variable domain: SQTIHQWPATLVQPVGSPLSLECTVEGTSNPNLYWYRQAAGRGLQLLFYSVGIGQISSEVPQNLSASRPQDRQFILSSKKLLLSDSGFYLCAWSEGQAGYTFGSGTRLTVV.

V gene TRBV29-1 combines with J gene TRBJ2-7; D is perhaps TRBD1 (5 bases). The germline V and J ends were trimmed by 3 bases and 6 bases, with 6 bases remaining between them. Germline assignment: CDR1 SQVTM and CDR2 ANQGSEA. The CDR3 covers 10 residues. The CDR3 spells CSVDQGEQYF. The CDR3 nucleotides are TGCAGCGTTGACCAGGGCGAGCAGTACTTC.

The V gene is TRBV12-3 or TRBV12-4, the J gene TRBJ1-2, with a possible D match to TRBD1 (6 bases). The CDR3 covers 11 residues. V lost 10 bases to trimming and J lost 5 bases, with 11 bases between them. CDR3 nucleotide sequence: TGTGCCACCCTGGACAGTTATGGCTACACCTTC. This sequence encodes CATLDSYGYTF.

J is TRBJ2-7 and V is TRBV29-1; TRBD2 agrees at 11 bases. The V gene end was trimmed by 6 bases and the J gene end by 0 bases; junction bases not matched to a gene: 4. Per germline, CDR1 SQVTM and CDR2 ANQGSEA. The CDR3 runs to 14 residues. The DNA for the CDR3 is TGCAGCGTCCTTACTAGCGGGAGCTCCTACGAGCAGTACTTC. Translation: CSVLTSGSSYEQYF.

V usage is TRBV7-8 and J usage is TRBJ2-7; the match to TRBD2 covers 11 bases. The germline V gene has CDR1 SGHVS and CDR2 FQNEAQ. J gave up 5 bases and V 6 bases, and 3 bases lay outside the gene matches. CDR3 size: 13 residues. CDR3 bases: TGTGCCAGCAGACTAGCGGGAGACAACGAGCAGTACTTC. Protein sequence: CASRLAGDNEQYF.

To note about this clonotype: One end of the junction does not line up with germline, which may come from a read error. J is TRBJ1-1 and V is TRBV20-1; 10 nucleotides align to TRBD1. Germline assignment: CDR1 DFQATT and CDR2 SNEGSKA (reference sequence). This CDR3 region has 14 residues. CDR3: CSGMDRGVKTEAFF. The CDR3 DNA reads TGCAGTGGTATGGACAGGGGGGTGAAAACTGAAGCTTTCTTT.

The chain joins TRBV29-1 to TRBJ2-7; a weak D match, TRBD1 (6 bases). V shed 5 bases and J shed 1 base, with 27 bases lying between them. This CDR3 comprises 18 residues. Germline CDR1 SQVTM, CDR2 ANQGSEA. CDR3 DNA: TGCAGCGTTTCCGAACCTCACTCCGTAGACAGGTCTTCCTACGAGCAGTACTTC. Translated: CSVSEPHSVDRSSYEQYF.

This chain joins TRBV28 and TRBJ2-3; possible D gene TRBD2, 5 bases. Looked up from germline, CDR1 is MDHEN and CDR2 is SYDVKM. Between the trimmed V and J ends, which lost 5 bases and 4 bases, there was a span of 10 bases. The CDR3 consists of 13 residues. The CDR3 bases are TGTGCCAGCAGTCCGGACTGGGCAGATACGCAGTATTTT. It yields the protein CASSPDWADTQYF.

This chain links TRBV12-3 or TRBV12-4 with TRBJ2-7, with no clear D. The CDR3 contains 14 residues. The V end was cut by 4 bases, the J end by 5 bases, with 15 bases between. CDR3 region: CASSWTRSVDEQYF. Written as DNA, the CDR3 is TGTGCCAGCAGTTGGACGCGGTCTGTGGACGAGCAGTACTTC.

The V and J genes are TRBV15 and TRBJ1-5; D remains unclear. Germline V gene lookup returns CDR1 LNHNV and CDR2 YYDKDF (reference sequence). The V end lost 4 bases, the J end lost 5 bases, and 15 bases lay between the germline ends. This CDR3 is 15 amino acids long. Written as DNA, the CDR3 is TGTGCCACCAGCATCACCGGGAGCCTAGATCAGCCCCAGCATTTT. It yields the protein CATSITGSLDQPQHF.

This chain joins TRBV7-9 and TRBJ2-5; D ambiguous. Germline values: CDR1 SEHNR, CDR2 FQNEAQ (reference sequence). Trimming left V 3 bases short and J 1 base short, with 6 bases between. CDR3 length: 13 residues. Here the CDR3 DNA reads TGTGCCAGCAGCTTGTCGATCCAAGAGACCCAGTACTTC. Translated: CASSLSIQETQYF.

This clonotype was seen just once. The chain links TRBV30 to TRBJ2-1; D is uncertain. The CDR3 consists of 15 residues. Trimming took off 2 bases at V and 0 bases at J, with 11 bases between the two ends. Germline V gene data show CDR1 as GTSNPN and CDR2 as SVGIG (reference sequence). This chain's CDR3 is CAWSRLGVSYNEQFF. In DNA form, the CDR3 reads TGTGCCTGGAGTAGATTGGGCGTCTCCTACAATGAGCAGTTCTTC.

The V call is TRBV4-1, the J call TRBJ1-5; 7 nucleotides match TRBD1. With V trimmed by 3 bases and J by 11 bases, 16 bases remained unmatched. Germline CDR1 is MGHRA and CDR2 is YSYEKL. The CDR3 is 16 residues long. The DNA of the CDR3 is TGCGCCAGCAGCCAGGAGGTTTCGGGACAGTCCAGGACCCAGCATTTT. The encoded protein is CASSQEVSGQSRTQHF.

V usage is TRBV7-8 and J usage is TRBJ2-3, with no clear D. Trimming removed 1 base from V and 2 bases from J, with 10 bases in between. The CDR3 is 15 residues long. Germline V gene lookup returns CDR1 SGHVS and CDR2 FQNEAQ. CDR3 sequence reads: CASSLGARYTDTQYF. The CDR3 coding sequence is TGTGCCAGCAGCTTAGGAGCCAGGTACACAGATACGCAGTATTTT.